The rows below give T cell receptor beta chains drawn from one sample of a study of cytomegalovirus exposure and HLA in healthy donors. Generated by immunoSEQ multiplex PCR, the TCRdb table keeps only in-frame clones and is missing some. In the table there are approximately 160,000 clones, 70% to 80% of which are singletons. The sequencing input was PBMCs. The receptor source for this set is a young woman in good health and CMV-seropositive. Each CDR3 is given with its conserved first and last residue. Each record gives: V gene, J gene, CDR3 protein.

V gene: TRBV6-6; J gene: TRBJ1-1; CDR3 protein: CASRSGQLNTEAFF
V gene: TRBV30; J gene: TRBJ2-7; CDR3 protein: CAWSVRGPPYEQYF
V gene: TRBV5-4; J gene: TRBJ1-5; CDR3 protein: CASSLKRWDF
V gene: TRBV19; J gene: TRBJ1-2; CDR3 protein: CASSIPGQGNYGYTF
V gene: TRBV2; J gene: TRBJ2-2; CDR3 protein: CASTRENTGELFF
V gene: TRBV27; J gene: TRBJ2-7; CDR3 protein: CASTTGQGIEQYF
V gene: TRBV27; J gene: TRBJ1-2; CDR3 protein: CASSPDSVAYGYTF
V gene: TRBV11-2; J gene: TRBJ1-4; CDR3 protein: CASSPGRGNEKLFF
V gene: TRBV7-2; J gene: TRBJ1-2; CDR3 protein: CASSTLTSGYTF
V gene: TRBV7-8; J gene: TRBJ1-2; CDR3 protein: CASSSPTEVYGYTF
V gene: TRBV5-5; J gene: TRBJ2-6; CDR3 protein: CASSLVLGANVLTF
V gene: TRBV4-1; J gene: TRBJ2-1; CDR3 protein: CASSQEPSLSYNEQFF
V gene: TRBV27; J gene: TRBJ1-2; CDR3 protein: CASSPIGHITNYGYTF
V gene: TRBV5-5; J gene: TRBJ1-4; CDR3 protein: CASSFDFSTSNEKLFF
V gene: TRBV18; J gene: TRBJ1-2; CDR3 protein: CASSPMTGSYTF
V gene: TRBV5-1; J gene: TRBJ1-1; CDR3 protein: CASSLGGGIEAFF
V gene: TRBV6-1; J gene: TRBJ1-2; CDR3 protein: CASSVSGTGEGYTF
V gene: TRBV30; J gene: TRBJ2-1; CDR3 protein: CARALADNEQFF
V gene: TRBV6-5; J gene: TRBJ2-2; CDR3 protein: CASSSTGTYLTGELFF
V gene: TRBV4-3; J gene: TRBJ2-3; CDR3 protein: CASSSTSLEQYF